The clone carrying this TCR beta chain was seen at least ten times. The data belong to a study of early T cells in non-severe SARS-CoV-2 infection. The wider study: Sequencing used unsorted whole-blood bulk RNA, so chains lack pairing.

Each CDR3 protein is one row after TCRdb ran MiXCR on the 5' RACE reads. Found here are 45,000 to 55,000 distinct CDR3 sequences, approximately 6.2% of them singletons; the top ten hold approximately 4.1%. The CDR3 covers 14 residues. CDR1 is SGDLS and CDR2 is YYNGEE in the germline V gene. The J segment lost 3 bases and the V segment lost 0 bases, leaving 2 bases of the junction unmatched. Sequencing input: whole blood. The receptor was isolated from an adult who was a healthcare worker with PCR-confirmed SARS-CoV-2 infection or an uninfected control (not recorded which). The chain combines TRBV9 with TRBJ2-7, with 8 bases matching TRBD2. The DNA of the CDR3 is TGTGCCAGCAGCGTAGGACTAGCGAACTACGAGCAGTACTTC. The encoded protein is CASSVGLANYEQYF.